The present T cell receptor beta chain was sequenced within a study of PD-L1 blockade in urothelial cancer. On the study more broadly: Male patients with bladder-origin urothelial cancer numbered twenty-five of 29.

Assay: immunoSEQ multiplex PCR; the TCRdb copy retains only in-frame clones and omits some. The sample records around 100,000 clones, about 85% being singletons. This CDR3 spans 13 amino acids. V lost 4 bases and J 0 bases, leaving 7 bases between the germline ends. The germline V gene encodes CDR1 SQVTM and CDR2 ANQGSEA. This rearrangement joins TRBV29-1 to TRBJ2-1; D ambiguous. The input for sequencing was PBMCs, taken around atezolizumab (anti-PD-L1) treatment. The sequence was collected from a man aged 50 to 60 with urothelial cancer. The CDR3 loop reads CSVVSYSYNEQFF. DNA of the CDR3: TGCAGCGTTGTATCCTACTCCTACAATGAGCAGTTCTTC.